A selection of T cell receptor beta chains follows, all from one sample in a study of beta chain features in type 1 diabetes. Sequenced by immunoSEQ multiplex PCR; TCRdb stores in-frame clones only, minus some. The table records under 50,000 clones, roughly 49% of them present only once. Material for sequencing was Tregs from blood. Receptors originate from a woman under 30 in good health. CDR3s include the opening cysteine and the closing phenylalanine or tryptophan. D genes are given only for firm matches. Clone size is given for some rows only: seen once, a few or many times, or a class if the clone is expanded.

D gene: -; CDR3 length: 13; V gene: TRBV9; clone size: -; J gene: TRBJ1-2; CDR3 protein: CASSVAGIVSYTF; CDR3 DNA: TGTGCCAGCAGCGTAGCAGGGATCGTGAGCTACACCTTC
D gene: TRBD2; CDR3 length: 19; V gene: TRBV4-2; clone size: -; J gene: TRBJ2-2; CDR3 protein: CASSRHGTSGRVGTGELFF; CDR3 DNA: TGTGCCAGCAGCCGCCACGGGACTAGCGGGAGGGTCGGCACCGGGGAGCTGTTTTTT
D gene: -; CDR3 length: 14; V gene: TRBV7-8; clone size: medium-sized; J gene: TRBJ2-7; CDR3 protein: CASSLGGPSYEQYF; CDR3 DNA: TGTGCCAGCAGCTTAGGAGGTCCCTCCTACGAGCAGTACTTC
D gene: TRBD2; CDR3 length: 13; V gene: TRBV10-3; clone size: medium-sized; J gene: TRBJ2-7; CDR3 protein: CAIREEGLSEQYF; CDR3 DNA: TGTGCCATCCGTGAAGAGGGACTAAGCGAGCAGTACTTC
D gene: -; CDR3 length: 16; V gene: TRBV7-3; clone size: few; J gene: TRBJ1-1; CDR3 protein: CASSLRQPPQGTEAFF; CDR3 DNA: TGTGCCAGCAGCTTACGACAACCCCCCCAGGGCACTGAAGCTTTCTTT
D gene: TRBD1; CDR3 length: 18; V gene: TRBV19; clone size: few; J gene: TRBJ1-5; CDR3 protein: CASSKFGPARDSVTPQHF; CDR3 DNA: TGTGCCAGTAGTAAATTTGGTCCGGCCCGGGACAGTGTTACGCCCCAGCATTTT
D gene: -; CDR3 length: 12; V gene: TRBV30; clone size: -; J gene: TRBJ2-1; CDR3 protein: CAWSHIYNEQFF; CDR3 DNA: TGTGCCTGGAGTCACATCTACAATGAGCAGTTCTTC
D gene: -; CDR3 length: 17; V gene: TRBV7-9; clone size: -; J gene: TRBJ2-2; CDR3 protein: CASSLGSGYPNTGELFF; CDR3 DNA: TGTGCCAGCAGCTTGGGGAGCGGGTACCCGAACACCGGGGAGCTGTTTTTT
D gene: -; CDR3 length: 14; V gene: TRBV6-1; clone size: -; J gene: TRBJ1-6; CDR3 protein: CASSETAGDSPLHF; CDR3 DNA: TGTGCCAGCAGTGAAACAGCGGGGGACTCACCCCTCCACTTT
D gene: -; CDR3 length: 13; V gene: TRBV7-9; clone size: few; J gene: TRBJ2-1; CDR3 protein: CASSQRWGDEQFF; CDR3 DNA: TGTGCCAGCAGCCAGCGGTGGGGGGACGAGCAGTTCTTC
D gene: TRBD1; CDR3 length: 15; V gene: TRBV29-1; clone size: few; J gene: TRBJ2-1; CDR3 protein: CSVGTTGVNYNEQFF; CDR3 DNA: TGCAGCGTTGGAACGACAGGGGTGAACTACAATGAGCAGTTCTTC
D gene: -; CDR3 length: 15; V gene: TRBV2; clone size: once; J gene: TRBJ1-1; CDR3 protein: CASSDLALTNTEAFF; CDR3 DNA: TGTGCCAGCAGTGATTTGGCACTAACGAACACTGAAGCTTTCTTT
D gene: -; CDR3 length: 16; V gene: TRBV4-1; clone size: -; J gene: TRBJ2-7; CDR3 protein: CASSQDLSGVRYEQYF; CDR3 DNA: TGCGCCAGCAGCCAAGACCTTTCGGGGGTTCGCTACGAGCAGTACTTC
D gene: -; CDR3 length: 15; V gene: TRBV7-9; clone size: -; J gene: TRBJ1-5; CDR3 protein: CASSLVGGLQEPQHF; CDR3 DNA: TGTGCCAGCAGCTTAGTGGGGGGGCTGCAGGAGCCCCAGCATTTT